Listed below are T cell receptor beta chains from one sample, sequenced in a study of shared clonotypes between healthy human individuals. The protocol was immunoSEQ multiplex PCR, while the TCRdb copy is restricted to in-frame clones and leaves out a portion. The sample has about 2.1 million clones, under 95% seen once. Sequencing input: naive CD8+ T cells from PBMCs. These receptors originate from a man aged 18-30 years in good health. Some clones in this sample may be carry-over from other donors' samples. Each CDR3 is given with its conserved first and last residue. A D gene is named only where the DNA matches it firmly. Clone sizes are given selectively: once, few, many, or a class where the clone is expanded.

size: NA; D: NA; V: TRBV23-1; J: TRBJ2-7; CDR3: CASSPRELFYEQYF; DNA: TGCGCCAGCAGTCCCAGGGAGCTATTCTACGAGCAGTACTTC
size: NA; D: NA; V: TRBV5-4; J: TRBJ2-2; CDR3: CASSLPGRATGELFF; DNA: TGTGCCAGCAGCTTGCCTGGACGGGCCACCGGGGAGCTGTTTTTT
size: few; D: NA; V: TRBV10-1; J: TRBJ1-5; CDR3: CASSEYQGNQPQHF; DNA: TGCGCCAGCAGTGAGTACCAGGGTAATCAGCCCCAGCATTTT
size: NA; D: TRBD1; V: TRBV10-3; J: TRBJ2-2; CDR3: CAIRTGEAGELFF; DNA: TGTGCCATTCGGACAGGGGAGGCCGGGGAGCTGTTTTTT
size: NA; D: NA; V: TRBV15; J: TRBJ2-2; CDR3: CATRDWTSNTGELFF; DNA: TGTGCCACCAGGGACTGGACCTCGAACACCGGGGAGCTGTTTTTT
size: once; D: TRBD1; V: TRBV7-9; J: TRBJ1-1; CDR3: CASSSQGANTEAFF; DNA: TGTGCCAGCAGCTCCCAGGGGGCGAACACTGAAGCTTTCTTT
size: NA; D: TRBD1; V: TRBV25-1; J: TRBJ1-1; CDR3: CASSHTGGTEAFF; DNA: TGTGCCAGCAGTCATACAGGGGGCACTGAAGCTTTCTTT
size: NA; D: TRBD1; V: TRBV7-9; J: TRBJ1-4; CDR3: CASSSSGTGPEKLFF; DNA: TGTGCCAGCAGCTCATCCGGGACAGGGCCTGAAAAACTGTTTTTT
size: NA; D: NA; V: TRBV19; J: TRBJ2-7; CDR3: CASSVFGVTYEQYF; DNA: TGTGCCAGTAGTGTTTTCGGGGTGACCTACGAGCAGTACTTC
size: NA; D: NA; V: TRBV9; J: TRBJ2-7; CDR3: CASSPLGEQYF; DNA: TGTGCCAGCAGCCCCCTCGGAGAGCAGTACTTC
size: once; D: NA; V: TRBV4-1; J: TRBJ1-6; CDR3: CASSQDLKLGKNPNSPLHF; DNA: TGCGCCAGCAGCCAAGACTTGAAATTAGGGAAAAACCCTAATTCACCCCTCCACTTT
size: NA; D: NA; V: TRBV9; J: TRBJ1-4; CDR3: CASSVAGATNEKLFF; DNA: TGTGCCAGCAGCGTAGCAGGGGCAACTAATGAAAAACTGTTTTTT
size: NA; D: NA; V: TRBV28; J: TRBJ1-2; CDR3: CASSLWAGGDGYTF; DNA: TGTGCCAGCAGTTTATGGGCCGGCGGGGATGGCTACACCTTC
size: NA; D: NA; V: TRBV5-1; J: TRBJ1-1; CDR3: CASRTPGVGGTTEAFF; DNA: TGCGCCAGCAGAACTCCTGGGGTTGGTGGAACCACTGAAGCTTTCTTT
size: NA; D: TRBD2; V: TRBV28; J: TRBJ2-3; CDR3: CASSLIPSGNTDTQYF; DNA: TGTGCCAGCAGTTTAATTCCTAGCGGGAACACAGATACGCAGTATTTT
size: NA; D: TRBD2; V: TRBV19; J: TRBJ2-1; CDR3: CASSILTSGDNEQFF; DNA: TGTGCCAGTAGTATATTGACTAGCGGAGACAATGAGCAGTTCTTC
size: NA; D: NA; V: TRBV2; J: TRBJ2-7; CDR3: CASRPQDSYEQYF; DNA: TGTGCCAGCAGACCACAGGACTCCTACGAGCAGTACTTC
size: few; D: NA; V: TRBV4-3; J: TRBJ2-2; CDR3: CASSQEWTGTGELFF; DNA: TGCGCCAGCAGCCAAGAGTGGACGGGCACCGGGGAGCTGTTTTTT
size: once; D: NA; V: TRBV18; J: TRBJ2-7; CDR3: CASSEGYEQYF; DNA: TGTGCCAGCTCGGAGGGTTATGAGCAGTACTTC
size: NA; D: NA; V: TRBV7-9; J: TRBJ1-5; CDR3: CASSSTTGNPQPQHF; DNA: TGTGCCAGCAGCAGCACAACAGGAAATCCTCAGCCCCAGCATTTT
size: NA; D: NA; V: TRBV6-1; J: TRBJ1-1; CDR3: CASSVLSGDTEAFF; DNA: TGTGCCAGCAGTGTTCTATCCGGGGACACTGAAGCTTTCTTT
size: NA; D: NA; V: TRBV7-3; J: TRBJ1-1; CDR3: CASSLSGEGNTEAFF; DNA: TGTGCCAGCAGCTTAAGCGGTGAGGGTAACACTGAAGCTTTCTTT
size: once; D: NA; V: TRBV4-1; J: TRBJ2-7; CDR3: CASSPLVPYEQYF; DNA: TGCGCCAGCAGCCCTCTGGTCCCCTACGAGCAGTACTTC
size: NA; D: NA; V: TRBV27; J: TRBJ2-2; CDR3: CASSWGSNTGELFF; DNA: TGTGCCAGCAGTTGGGGGTCGAACACCGGGGAGCTGTTTTTT
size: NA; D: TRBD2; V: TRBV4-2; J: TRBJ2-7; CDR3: CASSQGTGSGSWSYEQYF; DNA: TGTGCCAGCAGCCAAGGCACGGGTAGCGGGAGTTGGTCCTACGAGCAGTACTTC
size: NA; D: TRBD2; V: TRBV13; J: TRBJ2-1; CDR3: CASSDPLAGGSSYNEQFF; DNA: TGTGCCAGCAGCGACCCCCTAGCGGGAGGGAGCTCCTACAATGAGCAGTTCTTC
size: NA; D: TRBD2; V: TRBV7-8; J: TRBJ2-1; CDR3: CASRGGLAENNEQFF; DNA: TGTGCCAGCAGGGGGGGACTAGCGGAAAATAATGAGCAGTTCTTC
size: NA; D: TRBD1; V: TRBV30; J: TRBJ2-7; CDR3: CACIRDRDNEQYF; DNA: TGTGCCTGCATCCGGGACAGGGACAACGAGCAGTACTTC
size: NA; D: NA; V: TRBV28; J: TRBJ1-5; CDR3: CASTRASHSNQPQHF; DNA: TGTGCCAGCACCCGGGCGAGTCATAGCAATCAGCCCCAGCATTTT
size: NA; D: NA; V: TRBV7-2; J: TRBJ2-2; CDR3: CASSLGDSGELFF; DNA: TGTGCCAGCAGCTTGGGGGACTCCGGGGAGCTGTTTTTT
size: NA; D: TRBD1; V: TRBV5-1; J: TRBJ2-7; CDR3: CASSWGQGSYEQYF; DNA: TGCGCCAGCAGCTGGGGACAGGGTTCCTACGAGCAGTACTTC
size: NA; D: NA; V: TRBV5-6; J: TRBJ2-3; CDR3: CASSLGGAGDTQYF; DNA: TGTGCCAGCAGCTTAGGAGGGGCGGGAGATACGCAGTATTTT
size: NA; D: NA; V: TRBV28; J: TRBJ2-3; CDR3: CASSFYRQEDTQYF; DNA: TGTGCCAGCAGTTTCTACCGGCAGGAAGATACGCAGTATTTT
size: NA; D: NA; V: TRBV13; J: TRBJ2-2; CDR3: CASSLRDRNTGELFF; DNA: TGTGCCAGCAGCTTACGGGACCGGAACACCGGGGAGCTGTTTTTT
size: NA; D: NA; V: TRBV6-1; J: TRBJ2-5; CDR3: CASSELDIYKETQYF; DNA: TGTGCCAGCAGTGAACTGGACATATACAAAGAGACCCAGTACTTC
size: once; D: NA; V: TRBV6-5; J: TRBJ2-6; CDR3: CASSMSGANVLTF; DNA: TGTGCCAGCAGCATGTCTGGGGCCAACGTCCTGACTTTC
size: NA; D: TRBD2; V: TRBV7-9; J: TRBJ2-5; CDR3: CASSSGLAGVMETQYF; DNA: TGTGCCAGCAGCTCGGGACTAGCGGGAGTAATGGAGACCCAGTACTTC
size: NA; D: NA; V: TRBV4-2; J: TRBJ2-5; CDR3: CASSQDQETQYF; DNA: TGTGCCAGCAGCCAAGACCAAGAGACCCAGTACTTC
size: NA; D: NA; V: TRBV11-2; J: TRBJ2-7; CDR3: CASSLVARSYEQYF; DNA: TGTGCCAGCAGCTTAGTGGCGCGGAGCTACGAGCAGTACTTC
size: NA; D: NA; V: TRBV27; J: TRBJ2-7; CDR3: CASAPFGTPYEQYF; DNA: TGTGCCAGCGCCCCTTTCGGGACGCCCTACGAGCAGTACTTC
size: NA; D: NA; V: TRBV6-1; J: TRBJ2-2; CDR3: CASSVPGQRMGELFF; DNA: TGTGCCAGCAGCGTCCCGGGACAACGAATGGGGGAGCTGTTTTTT
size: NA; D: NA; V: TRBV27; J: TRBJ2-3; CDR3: CASSLIPTSSDTQYF; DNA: TGTGCCAGCAGTTTAATCCCTACTAGCTCAGATACGCAGTATTTT
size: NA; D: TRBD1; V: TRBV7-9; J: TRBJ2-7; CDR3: CASSPQGSPYEQYF; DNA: TGTGCCAGCTCCCCACAGGGGAGTCCCTACGAGCAGTACTTC
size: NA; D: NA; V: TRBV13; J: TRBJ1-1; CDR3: CASSPGSSTEAFF; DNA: TGTGCCAGCAGCCCCGGGAGCAGCACTGAAGCTTTCTTT
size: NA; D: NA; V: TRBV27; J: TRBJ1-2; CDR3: CASSFGPGTLGGYTF; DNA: TGTGCCAGCAGTTTTGGGCCCGGGACCCTCGGTGGCTACACCTTC
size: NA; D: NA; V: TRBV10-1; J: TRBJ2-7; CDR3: CASSESRAYEQYF; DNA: TGCGCCAGCAGTGAAAGTAGGGCTTACGAGCAGTACTTC
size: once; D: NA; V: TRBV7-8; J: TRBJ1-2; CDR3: CASSLAGRTNYGYTF; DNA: TGTGCCAGCAGCTTAGCTGGCCGAACGAACTATGGCTACACCTTC
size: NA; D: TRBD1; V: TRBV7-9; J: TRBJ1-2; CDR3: CASSLTGTGADGYTF; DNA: TGTGCCAGCAGCCTTACCGGGACAGGGGCGGACGGCTACACCTTC
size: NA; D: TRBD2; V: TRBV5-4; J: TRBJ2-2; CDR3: CASSWGLAGNTGELFF; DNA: TGTGCCAGCAGCTGGGGACTAGCGGGGAACACCGGGGAGCTGTTTTTT
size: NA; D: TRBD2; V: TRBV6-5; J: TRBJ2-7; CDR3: CASSSRSGTSYEQYF; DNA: TGTGCCAGCAGCTCGCGTAGCGGGACCTCCTACGAGCAGTACTTC